Listed here are 20 T cell receptor beta chains from one sample, sequenced in a study of T-cell memory formation after mild COVID-19. Each CDR3 protein gets one entry after TCRdb re-called the 5' RACE reads with MiXCR. The data show about 540,000 distinct CDR3 sequences, with about 20% seen just once and around 13% held by the top ten. Sequencing input: PBMCs or a T cell subset sorted from them (not recorded which). The receptors were gathered from an adult woman who had mild COVID-19 (a few samples of this study predate the infection). Cell type and time point are not known.

A few counts support this clonotype. The germline gene is not matched at one end of the junction; a read error may be the cause. The chain recombines TRBV20-1 with TRBJ2-1, with 14 nucleotides matching TRBD2. This CDR3 comprises 20 residues. Germline V gives CDR1 DFQATT, CDR2 SNEGSKA (reference sequence). CDR3 loop: CCPRDSTGLAGDNGINEQFF. The CDR3 coding sequence is TGTTGTCCCCGGGACTCAACGGGACTAGCGGGAGATAATGGGATAAATGAGCAGTTCTTC.

This clonotype was seen a few times. The chain is built from TRBV27 and TRBJ2-7, with 8 bases aligning to TRBD1. The V gene end was trimmed by 3 bases and the J gene end by 4 bases; junction bases not matched to a gene: 5. Germline V gene sequence: CDR1 MNHEY, CDR2 SMNVEV (reference sequence). The CDR3 runs 14 residues. Here the CDR3 reads CASSLTGDLYEQYF. For the CDR3, the DNA is TGTGCCAGCAGTTTGACAGGGGACCTATACGAGCAGTACTTC.

Ten or more counts support this clonotype. The chain links TRBV7-9 to TRBJ2-7; the D is unclear. The V end lost 1 base, the J end lost 0 bases, and 13 bases lay between the germline ends. From germline, CDR1 is SEHNR and CDR2 FQNEAQ (reference sequence). The CDR3 has 16 residues. The CDR3 spells CASSLGLGSPSYEQYF. CDR3 bases: TGTGCCAGCAGCTTAGGATTGGGGTCACCCTCCTACGAGCAGTACTTC.

The chain combines TRBV5-1 with TRBJ2-5; D may be TRBD2 (5 bases). V was trimmed by 3 bases and J by 0 bases, leaving 15 bases between them. Germline V gives CDR1 SGHRS, CDR2 YFSETQ. The CDR3 spans 16 residues. CDR3 residues: CASSSTPGEYQETQYF. Written as DNA, the CDR3 is TGCGCCAGCAGCTCCACACCCGGGGAGTACCAAGAGACCCAGTACTTC.

This clonotype was detected a few times. The CDR3: CASSLAPPQRTDTQYF. The CDR3 bases are TGTGCCAGCAGCTTAGCTCCGCCGCAGCGCACAGATACGCAGTATTTT. The chain recombines TRBV7-2 with TRBJ2-3, with D uncertain. Germline assignment: CDR1 SGHTA and CDR2 FQGNSA. Between the trimmed V and J ends, which lost 0 bases and 1 base, there was a span of 11 bases. CDR3 size: 16 residues.

This clonotype was found a few times. The chain links TRBV7-8 to TRBJ2-4; a weak D match, TRBD1 (6 bases). CDR3 length: 16 residues. Germline-derived CDR1 and CDR2 are SGHVS and FQNEAQ. The V gene lost 1 base and the J gene lost 2 bases, with 12 bases spanning the gap. In DNA, the CDR3 is TGTGCCAGCAGCTTAGACAGGGTTGGGCCCAAAAACATTCAGTACTTC. Amino acid sequence: CASSLDRVGPKNIQYF.

This clonotype was seen ten or more times. The chain has TRBV25-1 and TRBJ2-6; 16 bases match TRBD2. The V and J ends lost 4 bases and 4 bases, in that order; junction bases with no gene match: 4. CDR1 and CDR2 from the germline V gene are MGHDK and SYGVNS. This CDR3 has 18 amino acids. The chain's CDR3 is CASSGGLAGGKGANVLTF. As DNA, the CDR3 is TGTGCCAGCAGTGGGGGACTAGCGGGAGGGAAAGGGGCCAACGTCCTGACTTTC.

This chain links TRBV12-3 or TRBV12-4 with TRBJ2-1, with 8 bases matching TRBD2. Germline trimming cut 6 bases from V and 4 bases from J; bases unmatched to any gene: 8. The CDR3 has 15 residues. CDR3 region: CASRPRTSWYNEQFF. The CDR3, as DNA: TGTGCCAGCAGGCCAAGGACTAGCTGGTACAATGAGCAGTTCTTC.

This chain uses TRBV14 with TRBJ1-1, with TRBD1 identical over 7 bases. V gave up 0 bases and J gave up 5 bases; unmatched junction bases: 12. This CDR3 spans 17 amino acids. Germline values: CDR1 SGHDN, CDR2 FVKESK. This CDR3 reads CASSQDGDSGRRTEAFF. DNA of the CDR3: TGTGCCAGCAGCCAAGATGGGGACAGTGGGAGGAGGACTGAAGCTTTCTTT. The complete variable domain, with remaining parts taken from reference TRBV14 and TRBJ1-1, reads EAGVTQFPSHSVIEKGQTVTLRCDPISGHDNLYWYRRVMGKEIKFLLHFVKESKQDESGMPNNRFLAERTGGTYSTLKVQPAELEDSGVYFCASSQDGDSGRRTEAFFGQGTRLTVV.

This clonotype was found a few times. V is TRBV12-3 or TRBV12-4 and J is TRBJ2-2, with a tentative D call TRBD2 (6 bases). Trimming removed 0 bases from V and 0 bases from J, with 14 bases in between. This CDR3 comprises 18 residues. CDR3 sequence: CASSLARRAHANTGELFF. The CDR3 region has the DNA TGTGCCAGCAGTTTAGCTCGGAGGGCACATGCGAACACCGGGGAGCTGTTTTTT.

The chain employs TRBV23-1 and TRBJ2-1; 7 bases match TRBD2. TRBV23-1 is classed as an ORF, of uncertain function. The CDR3 spans 17 residues. Germline trimming cut 3 bases from V and 8 bases from J; bases unmatched to any gene: 16. The DNA for the CDR3 is TGCGCCAGCAGTCAGTCTTCTAGCGGACCCGGGATGGATGAGCAGTTCTTC. Protein product: CASSQSSSGPGMDEQFF.

The V gene is TRBV9, the J gene TRBJ2-3; 9 nucleotides match TRBD2. Per the germline V gene, CDR1 is SGDLS and CDR2 is YYNGEE. This CDR3 comprises 15 residues. V was pared by 4 bases and J by 5 bases, with 8 bases of the junction left unmatched. Written as DNA, the CDR3 is TGTGCCAGCAGCCCATGGACTAGCGTGGGAGATACGCAGTATTTT. Encoded protein: CASSPWTSVGDTQYF.

Only a few counts were recorded for this clonotype. The chain uses TRBV5-1 and TRBJ2-5; D gene unclear. The CDR3 runs to 12 residues. The V gene lost 3 bases and the J gene lost 4 bases, with 7 bases spanning the gap. CDR1 and CDR2 from the germline V gene are SGHRS and YFSETQ. Here the CDR3 reads CASSYASETQYF. The CDR3 region has the DNA TGCGCCAGCAGCTACGCTTCAGAGACCCAGTACTTC.

The CDR3 DNA follows: TGCAGCGTCGGGGGACAGGAGCAGTACTTC. Translation gives CSVGGQEQYF. The rearrangement uses TRBV29-1 and TRBJ2-5; TRBD1 aligns across 8 bases. V trimming: 6 bases; J trimming: 11 bases; junction bases outside the gene matches: 5. CDR3 length: 10 amino acids. Germline CDR1 and CDR2: SQVTM and ANQGSEA.

The chain carries TRBV13 and TRBJ2-3, with a weak D call TRBD2 (5 bases). Trimming left V 5 bases short and J 2 bases short, with 17 bases between. Per the germline V gene, CDR1 is PRHDT and CDR2 is FYEKMQ (reference sequence). This CDR3 is 16 amino acids long. CDR3 loop: CASSGLLERDTDTQYF. CDR3 sequence (DNA): TGTGCCAGCAGCGGACTTCTAGAGCGCGACACAGATACGCAGTATTTT.

This clonotype was detected only a few times. The CDR3 DNA is TGCAGCGCTATTAGCGGGAGGAAAGAGCAGTACTTC. It specifies CSAISGRKEQYF. The chain recombines TRBV29-1 with TRBJ2-7; 10 bases are shared with TRBD2. The CDR3 is 12 residues long. Germline CDR1 reads SQVTM; CDR2 reads ANQGSEA. After removal of 7 bases from V and 7 bases from J, the junction contained 7 bases not matched to a gene.

The J gene is TRBJ2-3, the V gene TRBV20-1; D is ambiguous. Germline values: CDR1 DFQATT, CDR2 SNEGSKA (reference sequence). CDR3 length: 14 residues. Trimming left V 2 bases short and J 1 base short, with 10 bases between. CDR3 nucleotides: TGCAGTGCTAGAAGTTATGAGGGCACAGATACGCAGTATTTT. Its protein product is CSARSYEGTDTQYF.

The V and J genes are TRBV14 and TRBJ1-5, with 9 positions matching TRBD1. The V segment lost 5 bases and the J segment 5 bases; nucleotides outside the gene matches: 7. The CDR3 length is 15 residues. In germline, CDR1 is SGHDN, CDR2 FVKESK. CDR3 sequence (DNA): TGTGCCAGCAGCGAGGGGACAGGGATCTATCAGCCCCAGCATTTT. This codes for CASSEGTGIYQPQHF.

Many counts were recorded for this clonotype. J is TRBJ2-7 and V is TRBV7-2, with 9 bases aligning to TRBD2. The ends lost 0 bases at V and 1 base at J; junction bases unmatched: 10. Germline assignment: CDR1 SGHTA and CDR2 FQGNSA. This CDR3 comprises 18 residues. CDR3 nucleotide sequence: TGTGCCAGCAGCTTAGCGCTGGGTAGCGGGGGCCGTTCCTACGAGCAGTACTTC. As protein: CASSLALGSGGRSYEQYF.

The chain couples TRBV12-3 or TRBV12-4 to TRBJ2-3, with 10 bases aligning to TRBD1. The junction had 13 bases not matched to a gene; V was cut back by 10 bases and J by 6 bases. The CDR3 contains 15 residues. CDR3 in amino acids: CAIWARDRGRDTQYF. The CDR3 DNA is TGTGCCATCTGGGCCCGGGACAGGGGACGGGATACGCAGTATTTT.